A selection of T cell receptor beta chains follows, all from one sample in a study of blood T cell repertoires in COVID-19. The data were produced by immunoSEQ multiplex PCR, yet TCRdb's version contains in-frame clones alone and is incomplete. Found here are 45,000 to 55,000 clones, approximately 84% of them singletons; the top ten hold about 4%. Sequences were obtained from peripheral blood. Receptors were obtained from a man in his fifties or sixties with active COVID-19. Each CDR3 is given with its conserved first and last residue. Each record gives: V gene, clone size, J gene, D gene, CDR3 protein, CDR3 DNA. A D gene is named only where the DNA matches it firmly. The listing skips clone size in some rows; elsewhere it reads once, few, many or a size class.

V gene: TRBV25-1; clone size: few; J gene: TRBJ1-4; D gene: TRBD1; CDR3 protein: CASSDPSGTGNEKLFF; CDR3 DNA: TGTGCCAGCAGTGACCCCTCCGGGACAGGGAATGAAAAACTGTTTTTT
V gene: TRBV6-2/TRBV6-3; clone size: NA; J gene: TRBJ1-2; D gene: NA; CDR3 protein: CASSPIPGHKPNYGYTF; CDR3 DNA: TGTGCCAGCAGCCCTATCCCGGGACACAAGCCTAACTATGGCTACACCTTC
V gene: TRBV5-1; clone size: NA; J gene: TRBJ2-3; D gene: NA; CDR3 protein: CASSLALEVTDTQYF; CDR3 DNA: TGCGCCAGCAGCTTGGCTTTGGAGGTCACAGATACGCAGTATTTT
V gene: TRBV19; clone size: NA; J gene: TRBJ1-2; D gene: NA; CDR3 protein: CASKEVSSYGYTF; CDR3 DNA: TGTGCCTCCAAGGAGGTTTCTAGCTATGGCTACACCTTC
V gene: TRBV11-2; clone size: NA; J gene: TRBJ2-3; D gene: NA; CDR3 protein: CASSLEFYGGTDTQYF; CDR3 DNA: TGTGCCAGCAGCTTAGAGTTCTACGGGGGCACAGATACGCAGTATTTT
V gene: TRBV10-3; clone size: NA; J gene: TRBJ2-3; D gene: NA; CDR3 protein: CAISELEDTQYF; CDR3 DNA: TGTGCCATCAGCGAGCTCGAGGATACGCAGTATTTT
V gene: TRBV18; clone size: NA; J gene: TRBJ2-2; D gene: TRBD1; CDR3 protein: CASSGQGGAGELFF; CDR3 DNA: TGTGCCAGCTCTGGACAGGGGGGCGCCGGGGAGCTGTTTTTT
V gene: TRBV7-9; clone size: NA; J gene: TRBJ1-1; D gene: NA; CDR3 protein: CASSPPGTSAFF; CDR3 DNA: TGTGCCAGCAGCCCTCCAGGAACGAGCGCTTTCTTT
V gene: TRBV5-1; clone size: NA; J gene: TRBJ2-3; D gene: TRBD2; CDR3 protein: CASSLGTSGVGTDTQYF; CDR3 DNA: TGCGCCAGCAGCCTCGGGACTAGCGGGGTGGGGACAGATACGCAGTATTTT
V gene: TRBV11-2; clone size: NA; J gene: TRBJ2-1; D gene: NA; CDR3 protein: CASSLGARDEQFF; CDR3 DNA: TGTGCCAGCAGCTTAGGGGCCAGAGATGAGCAGTTCTTC
V gene: TRBV2; clone size: once; J gene: TRBJ2-5; D gene: TRBD2; CDR3 protein: CASSDATSLETQYF; CDR3 DNA: TGTGCCAGCAGTGACGCGACTAGCTTGGAGACCCAGTACTTC
V gene: TRBV10-3; clone size: NA; J gene: TRBJ2-3; D gene: TRBD2; CDR3 protein: CAIKGDSGGAGDTQYF; CDR3 DNA: TGTGCCATCAAGGGAGATAGCGGGGGGGCTGGAGATACGCAGTATTTT
V gene: TRBV6-5; clone size: NA; J gene: TRBJ1-1; D gene: NA; CDR3 protein: CASRRGKNTEAFF; CDR3 DNA: TGTGCCAGCAGGCGAGGGAAGAACACTGAAGCTTTCTTT
V gene: TRBV24-1; clone size: once; J gene: TRBJ2-7; D gene: NA; CDR3 protein: CATQGNRDEQYF; CDR3 DNA: TGTGCCACTCAGGGGAATAGGGACGAGCAGTACTTC
V gene: TRBV6-1; clone size: once; J gene: TRBJ1-2; D gene: NA; CDR3 protein: CASSEAAGTNYGYTF; CDR3 DNA: TGTGCCAGCAGTGAAGCGGCGGGGACTAACTATGGCTACACCTTC
V gene: TRBV6-5; clone size: NA; J gene: TRBJ2-3; D gene: TRBD1; CDR3 protein: CASRPQGVITDTQYF; CDR3 DNA: TGTGCCAGCAGGCCTCAGGGGGTTATCACAGATACGCAGTATTTT
V gene: TRBV10-3; clone size: NA; J gene: TRBJ1-5; D gene: NA; CDR3 protein: CAISTELNQPQHF; CDR3 DNA: TGTGCCATCAGTACAGAACTTAATCAGCCCCAGCATTTT
V gene: TRBV5-1; clone size: NA; J gene: TRBJ2-3; D gene: TRBD2; CDR3 protein: CASKLAGGTDTQYF; CDR3 DNA: TGCGCCAGCAAATTAGCGGGGGGCACAGATACGCAGTATTTT
V gene: TRBV20-1; clone size: NA; J gene: TRBJ2-2; D gene: NA; CDR3 protein: CSASVTANTGELFF; CDR3 DNA: TGCAGTGCTAGTGTAACTGCTAACACCGGGGAGCTGTTTTTT
V gene: TRBV4-3; clone size: few; J gene: TRBJ1-6; D gene: NA; CDR3 protein: CASSPSTTGYSPLHF; CDR3 DNA: TGCGCCAGCAGCCCTTCCACCACAGGTTATTCACCCCTCCACTTT
V gene: TRBV25-1; clone size: NA; J gene: TRBJ1-2; D gene: NA; CDR3 protein: CASSARPGNYGYTF; CDR3 DNA: TGTGCCAGCAGTGCCCGCCCCGGTAACTATGGCTACACCTTC
V gene: TRBV9; clone size: NA; J gene: TRBJ2-5; D gene: TRBD2; CDR3 protein: CASSPRGDQETQYF; CDR3 DNA: TGTGCCAGCAGCCCTCGGGGGGACCAAGAGACCCAGTACTTC
V gene: TRBV28; clone size: few; J gene: TRBJ2-7; D gene: NA; CDR3 protein: CASSLPGYEQYF; CDR3 DNA: TGTGCCAGCAGTTTGCCAGGGTACGAGCAGTACTTC
V gene: TRBV6-1; clone size: once; J gene: TRBJ1-4; D gene: NA; CDR3 protein: CASSDRGGIIEKLFF; CDR3 DNA: TGTGCCAGCAGTGACCGGGGGGGGATTATTGAAAAACTGTTTTTT
V gene: TRBV6-6; clone size: NA; J gene: TRBJ2-3; D gene: TRBD2; CDR3 protein: CASSSGTSGGADTQYF; CDR3 DNA: TGTGCCAGCAGTTCCGGGACTAGCGGGGGGGCAGATACGCAGTATTTT
V gene: TRBV9; clone size: once; J gene: TRBJ1-2; D gene: NA; CDR3 protein: CASSAQRDSYTF; CDR3 DNA: TGTGCCAGCAGCGCACAGAGAGATAGCTACACCTTC
V gene: TRBV6-4; clone size: NA; J gene: TRBJ2-3; D gene: TRBD2; CDR3 protein: CASSDSSGGRNTQYF; CDR3 DNA: TGTGCCAGCAGTGACTCGAGCGGGGGTAGGAATACGCAGTATTTT
V gene: TRBV6-5; clone size: NA; J gene: TRBJ2-7; D gene: TRBD1; CDR3 protein: CASTGQGINEQYF; CDR3 DNA: TGTGCCAGCACTGGACAGGGGATAAACGAGCAGTACTTC
V gene: TRBV24-1; clone size: once; J gene: TRBJ2-3; D gene: TRBD1; CDR3 protein: CATSDSGTVTDTQYF; CDR3 DNA: TGTGCCACCAGTGATTCCGGGACAGTAACAGATACGCAGTATTTT
V gene: TRBV10-3; clone size: NA; J gene: TRBJ2-3; D gene: TRBD1; CDR3 protein: CAISGSQGAADTQYF; CDR3 DNA: TGTGCCATCAGTGGTTCACAGGGGGCGGCAGATACGCAGTATTTT
V gene: TRBV10-2; clone size: once; J gene: TRBJ1-5; D gene: TRBD1; CDR3 protein: CASSLTGQGDGQPQHF; CDR3 DNA: TGCGCCAGCAGTCTCACGGGACAGGGTGACGGACAGCCCCAGCATTTT
V gene: TRBV7-9; clone size: NA; J gene: TRBJ2-7; D gene: NA; CDR3 protein: CASTNGGADLSYEQYF; CDR3 DNA: TGTGCCAGCACCAATGGAGGGGCCGATCTCTCCTACGAGCAGTACTTC
V gene: TRBV7-2; clone size: NA; J gene: TRBJ2-5; D gene: TRBD2; CDR3 protein: CASSLVPLAGEETQYF; CDR3 DNA: TGTGCCAGCAGCTTAGTTCCCTTAGCGGGGGAAGAGACCCAGTACTTC
V gene: TRBV19; clone size: NA; J gene: TRBJ1-1; D gene: TRBD1; CDR3 protein: CASTARSGGHTEAFF; CDR3 DNA: TGTGCCAGTACCGCCCGGTCAGGGGGTCACACTGAAGCTTTCTTT
V gene: TRBV19; clone size: NA; J gene: TRBJ1-5; D gene: NA; CDR3 protein: CASSIWAADNQPQHF; CDR3 DNA: TGTGCCAGTAGTATCTGGGCAGCCGACAATCAGCCCCAGCATTTT
V gene: TRBV28; clone size: NA; J gene: TRBJ2-3; D gene: NA; CDR3 protein: CASSFPLVHSTDTQYF; CDR3 DNA: TGTGCCAGCAGTTTCCCGCTAGTACATAGCACAGATACGCAGTATTTT
V gene: TRBV19; clone size: NA; J gene: TRBJ1-5; D gene: TRBD1; CDR3 protein: CASSSRQGFPSNQPQHF; CDR3 DNA: TGTGCCAGTAGTAGCCGACAGGGGTTCCCGAGCAATCAGCCCCAGCATTTT
V gene: TRBV15; clone size: NA; J gene: TRBJ2-3; D gene: NA; CDR3 protein: CATSRDQLGTDTQYF; CDR3 DNA: TGTGCCACCAGCAGAGACCAACTTGGTACAGATACGCAGTATTTT
V gene: TRBV7-9; clone size: NA; J gene: TRBJ2-7; D gene: TRBD1; CDR3 protein: CASRGTASYEQYF; CDR3 DNA: TGTGCCAGCAGGGGGACAGCCTCCTACGAGCAGTACTTC
V gene: TRBV6-6; clone size: few; J gene: TRBJ1-2; D gene: NA; CDR3 protein: CASNQQGWYGYTF; CDR3 DNA: TGTGCCAGCAACCAGCAGGGTTGGTATGGCTACACCTTC
V gene: TRBV2; clone size: NA; J gene: TRBJ1-2; D gene: TRBD1; CDR3 protein: CASSAQGAGYGYTF; CDR3 DNA: TGTGCCAGCAGTGCACAGGGGGCGGGCTATGGCTACACCTTC
V gene: TRBV11-2; clone size: once; J gene: TRBJ1-1; D gene: NA; CDR3 protein: CASSLSLYLNTEAFF; CDR3 DNA: TGTGCCAGCAGCTTAAGCCTCTATCTGAACACTGAAGCTTTCTTT
V gene: TRBV5-1; clone size: NA; J gene: TRBJ2-2; D gene: TRBD1; CDR3 protein: CASSLAVTGGTGELFF; CDR3 DNA: TGCGCCAGCAGCTTGGCGGTGACAGGGGGTACCGGGGAGCTGTTTTTT
V gene: TRBV28; clone size: NA; J gene: TRBJ2-7; D gene: TRBD2; CDR3 protein: CASSTPGGGPFEQYF; CDR3 DNA: TGTGCCAGCAGCACCCCAGGCGGGGGGCCGTTTGAGCAGTACTTC
V gene: TRBV10-3; clone size: NA; J gene: TRBJ1-6; D gene: NA; CDR3 protein: CASQGLNSPLHF; CDR3 DNA: TGTGCCTCCCAGGGTCTTAATTCACCCCTCCACTTT